The 27 T cell receptor beta chains below were found in one sample sequenced in a study of T cell responses to AZD1222 COVID-19 vaccine. The repertoire was sequenced with immunoSEQ multiplex PCR; TCRdb's copy has only in-frame clones and lacks some. The profile shows fewer than 150,000 clones, more than 85% of them singletons. Specimen: peripheral blood, collected on day 0 of AZD1222 vaccination. These receptors all come from an adult in good health.

V gene TRBV5-1 combines with J gene TRBJ1-1; tentatively, D is TRBD1 (6 bases). CDR1 and CDR2 from the germline V gene are SGHRS and YFSETQ. V gave up 0 bases and J gave up 4 bases, with 7 bases separating them. The CDR3 has 13 amino acids. The DNA of the CDR3 is TGCGCCAGCAGCTTGGCAGGGGCCACTGAAGCTTTCTTT. Translated, it gives CASSLAGATEAFF.

The V call is TRBV27, the J call TRBJ2-5; 7 bases align to TRBD2. CDR1 is MNHEY, CDR2 SMNVEV, per germline (reference sequence). The CDR3 totals 16 residues. V was pared by 3 bases and J by 5 bases, with 12 bases of the junction left unmatched. CDR3 DNA sequence: TGTGCCAGCAGTTTGCTCGGGGGGAACAGAGGGGAGACCCAGTACTTC. Its translation: CASSLLGGNRGETQYF.

J is TRBJ1-1 and V is TRBV5-1, with a tentative D call TRBD1 (5 bases). With 4 bases removed from V and 1 base from J, the gap between germline ends came to 8 bases. Germline V gene lookup returns CDR1 SGHRS and CDR2 YFSETQ. The CDR3 runs to 13 residues. DNA for the CDR3: TGCGCCAGCAGCGATCAGGGGAACACTGAAGCTTTCTTT. It translates to CASSDQGNTEAFF. Based on the CDR3 plus reference TRBV5-1 and TRBJ1-1, the full variable domain is KAGVTQTPRYLIKTRGQQVTLSCSPISGHRSVSWYQQTPGQGLQFLFEYFSETQRNKGNFPGRFSGRQFSNSRSEMNVSTLELGDSALYLCASSDQGNTEAFFGQGTRLTVV.

The CDR3 reads CAIGRGDSPLHF. CDR3 DNA sequence: TGTGCCATCGGGAGGGGGGATTCACCCCTCCACTTT. The chain has TRBV10-3 and TRBJ1-6; TRBD1 is a possible D gene (6 bases). The CDR3 consists of 12 residues. Germline V gene data show CDR1 as ENHRY and CDR2 as SYGVKD. The V end was cut by 8 bases, the J end by 8 bases, with 10 bases between.

This chain links TRBV5-4 with TRBJ1-2; a possible D gene is TRBD1 (6 bases). Germline-derived CDR1 and CDR2 are SGHNT and YYREEE (reference sequence). This CDR3 region has 15 residues. Trimming removed 3 bases from V and 6 bases from J, with 18 bases in between. The CDR3 bases are TGTGCCAGCAGCTCCCGCGCGGGGGCTGGAAATGGCTACACCTTC. As protein: CASSSRAGAGNGYTF. The full variable domain, with the rest looked up from reference TRBV5-4 and TRBJ1-2, is ETGVTQSPTHLIKTRGQQVTLRCSSQSGHNTVSWYQQALGQGPQFIFQYYREEENGRGNFPPRFSGLQFPNYSSELNVNALELDDSALYLCASSSRAGAGNGYTFGSGTRLTVV.

CDR3 in DNA: TGTGCCAGCAGCGTAGGATCCGGGCGGGGGCTATCCTACAATGAGCAGTTCTTC. Amino acids: CASSVGSGRGLSYNEQFF. The genes are TRBV9 and TRBJ2-1, with D tentatively TRBD2 (7 bases). The CDR3 consists of 18 residues. CDR1 is SGDLS and CDR2 is YYNGEE in the germline V gene. The V and J ends lost 0 bases and 1 base respectively, with 17 bases between them.

The chain links TRBV4-2 to TRBJ2-5; 15 bases are a match to TRBD2. The V and J ends lost 4 bases and 3 bases, in that order; junction bases with no gene match: 9. This CDR3 spans 18 amino acids. The V gene's germline CDR1 is LGHNA and CDR2 YNFKEQ. This CDR3 reads CASSRGTSGGRREETQYF. CDR3 nucleotide sequence: TGTGCCAGCAGCCGCGGGACTAGCGGGGGGCGGAGGGAAGAGACCCAGTACTTC.

The J gene is TRBJ1-3, the V gene TRBV19, with D hard to call. The germline CDR1 and CDR2 sequences are LNHDA and SQIVND (reference sequence). The CDR3 sequence is 12 residues long. The V end was cut by 3 bases, the J end by 6 bases, with 6 bases between. CDR3 DNA: TGTGCCAGTAGTATGAAGAAAAACACCATATATTTT. It specifies CASSMKKNTIYF.

The rearrangement links TRBV7-8 to TRBJ1-6; possible D gene TRBD1, 6 bases. Germline lookup yields CDR1 SGHVS and CDR2 FQNEAQ. The CDR3 length is 14 residues. Trimming shortened V by 6 bases and J by 6 bases, and 12 bases separated the two germline ends. CDR3 in amino acids: CASSEGDSNSPLHF. CDR3 DNA sequence: TGTGCCAGCAGTGAGGGGGATAGTAATTCACCCCTCCACTTT.

The chain combines TRBV7-9 with TRBJ2-7; 8 positions agree with TRBD2. Germline lookup yields CDR1 SEHNR and CDR2 FQNEAQ (reference sequence). The trim removed 0 bases at V and 0 bases at J, leaving 10 bases unmatched. CDR3 length: 18 residues. Here the CDR3 DNA reads TGTGCCAGCAGCTTAGCGCTCTGGGCGGGGGGCAGCTCCTACGAGCAGTACTTC. Protein: CASSLALWAGGSSYEQYF.

V usage is TRBV2 and J usage is TRBJ1-2, with TRBD1 identical over 9 bases. The germline V gene has CDR1 SNHLY and CDR2 FYNNEI. V dropped 2 bases and J dropped 4; count of bases not matched to a gene: 8. This CDR3 spans 16 amino acids. The CDR3 sequence: CASSEFRAGQGYGYTF. The CDR3, as DNA: TGTGCCAGCAGTGAATTTAGGGCGGGACAGGGCTATGGCTACACCTTC.

The chain combines TRBV5-1 with TRBJ2-3, with 8 bases fitting TRBD2. Per germline, CDR1 SGHRS and CDR2 YFSETQ. V shed 0 bases and J 8 bases; nucleotides not matched to a gene: 11. There are 16 residues in the CDR3. The CDR3, as DNA: TGCGCCAGCAGCTTGGGCTCGGGGGGGCCTTCGGGTACGCAGTATTTT. Its protein product is CASSLGSGGPSGTQYF.

The rearrangement joins TRBV7-9 to TRBJ2-1; 9 positions match TRBD1. Germline assignment: CDR1 SEHNR and CDR2 FQNEAQ (reference sequence). The trim removed 5 bases at V and 7 bases at J, leaving 15 bases unmatched. The CDR3 runs to 17 residues. The CDR3 DNA reads TGTGCCAGCAGCCTCCTCGGGTTGGGACAGGGAAGGAATGAGCAGTTCTTC. It translates to CASSLLGLGQGRNEQFF.

This clone appeared once. This chain uses TRBV13 with TRBJ2-2, with TRBD1 matching over 8 bases. The trim removed 5 bases at V and 2 bases at J, leaving 10 bases unmatched. The CDR3 length is 17 residues. The germline gives CDR1 PRHDT, CDR2 FYEKMQ (reference sequence). As DNA, the CDR3 is TGTGCCAGCAGCCACGGAAACAGGGGGACTAACACCGGGGAGCTGTTTTTT. It yields the protein CASSHGNRGTNTGELFF.

The chain is built from TRBV27 and TRBJ1-2; 7 bases line up with TRBD1. This CDR3 is 14 amino acids long. V was clipped by 1 base and J by 6 bases; unmatched bases: 5. Per germline, CDR1 MNHEY and CDR2 SMNVEV (reference sequence). The CDR3 DNA sequence: TGTGCCAGCAGTTTATTCCGGACAGGCGATGGCTACACCTTC. Encoded protein: CASSLFRTGDGYTF.

The chain recombines TRBV30 with TRBJ2-3, with 9 bases aligning to TRBD1. This CDR3 is built from 15 residues. Germline V CDR1 and CDR2: GTSNPN, SVGIG (reference sequence). With 2 bases clipped from V and 5 bases from J, the junction kept 8 bases outside the gene matches. CDR3 nucleotide sequence: TGTGCCTGGAGTATATTCGGACAGGGGAGAGATACGCAGTATTTT. Protein: CAWSIFGQGRDTQYF.

The V and J genes are TRBV27 and TRBJ2-1; possibly TRBD2 for D (6 bases). V lost 8 bases and J 0 bases, leaving 11 bases between the germline ends. In germline, CDR1 is MNHEY, CDR2 SMNVEV (reference sequence). This CDR3 contains 14 residues. Written as DNA, the CDR3 is TGTGCCAGCCAGGCGGGGAGCTCCTACAATGAGCAGTTCTTC. Its protein product is CASQAGSSYNEQFF.

V gene TRBV7-9 combines with J gene TRBJ1-1; tentative D call: TRBD1 (6 bases). The CDR3 totals 14 residues. CDR1 SEHNR and CDR2 FQNEAQ come from the germline V gene (reference sequence). Deletions cut 1 base from V and 2 bases from J, with 8 bases between. CDR3 residues: CASSLVGGNTEAFF. In nucleotides, the CDR3 is TGTGCCAGCAGCTTAGTAGGGGGTAACACTGAAGCTTTCTTT.

This rearrangement joins TRBV5-6 to TRBJ2-7; D is undetermined. V was pared by 3 bases and J by 4 bases, with 14 bases between. Looked up from germline, CDR1 is SGHDT and CDR2 is YYEEEE. The CDR3 is made up of 14 amino acids. The CDR3 sequence is CASSYTETPYEQYF. CDR3 bases: TGTGCCAGCAGCTACACGGAAACCCCTTACGAGCAGTACTTC.

The rearrangement joins TRBV7-8 to TRBJ2-1; TRBD1 agrees at 7 bases. Trimming at V came to 5 bases and at J to 3 bases, leaving 7 bases not matched to a gene. Germline assignment: CDR1 SGHVS and CDR2 FQNEAQ. CDR3 size: 15 residues. The CDR3, as DNA: TGTGCCAGCAGCAAAGACGACAGGGACTACAATGAGCAGTTCTTC. It is translated as CASSKDDRDYNEQFF.

This chain joins TRBV6-2 or TRBV6-3 and TRBJ1-1; D unclear. Deletions cut 2 bases from V and 7 bases from J, with 17 bases between. Germline V CDR1 and CDR2: MNHEY, SVGEGT. The CDR3 contains 15 residues. CDR3 sequence: CASSYIRQWSGEAFF. The CDR3 region has the DNA TGTGCCAGCAGTTACATCCGGCAGTGGAGCGGTGAAGCTTTCTTT.

The V call is TRBV5-1, the J call TRBJ1-2, with D maybe TRBD1 (6 bases). Germline CDR1 reads SGHRS; CDR2 reads YFSETQ. V lost 2 bases and J lost 1, with 18 bases in between. There are 17 residues in the CDR3. The CDR3 spells CASSFRTNRAGNYGYTF. CDR3 DNA sequence: TGCGCCAGCAGCTTTAGAACCAACAGGGCGGGTAACTATGGCTACACCTTC.

This chain joins TRBV7-9 and TRBJ1-1; D is perhaps TRBD1 (5 bases). The V end lost 3 bases, the J end lost 5 bases, and 13 bases lay between the germline ends. Germline CDR1 SEHNR, CDR2 FQNEAQ (reference sequence). There are 14 residues in the CDR3. In DNA form, the CDR3 reads TGTGCCAGCAGCTTCACCGGGACTGGTACTGAAGCTTTCTTT. It codes for CASSFTGTGTEAFF.

The rearrangement links TRBV18 to TRBJ2-5; D possibly corresponds to TRBD2 (5 bases). The CDR3 extends over 15 amino acids. V was cut by 2 bases and J by 5 bases, with 15 bases left in between. Germline CDR1 reads KGHSH; CDR2 reads LQKENI. CDR3 in amino acids: CASSPRETVKETQYF. DNA for the CDR3: TGTGCCAGCTCACCAAGGGAGACCGTAAAGGAGACCCAGTACTTC.

V is TRBV7-2 and J is TRBJ1-1; D is undetermined. Trimming removed 0 bases from V and 1 base from J, with 9 bases in between. The CDR3 is 15 amino acids. CDR1 SGHTA and CDR2 FQGNSA come from the germline V gene. The CDR3 DNA reads as TGTGCCAGCAGCTTAGCGCTCTGGGCGAACACTGAAGCTTTCTTT. Protein: CASSLALWANTEAFF.

The genes are TRBV16 and TRBJ1-3, with D uncertain. The CDR3 is made up of 14 amino acids. Germline-derived CDR1 and CDR2 are KGHSY and FQNENV. The germline V and J ends were trimmed by 6 bases and 0 bases, with 9 bases remaining between them. The CDR3: CASSHKSSGNTIYF. CDR3 nucleotides: TGTGCCAGCAGTCACAAGAGCTCTGGAAACACCATATATTTT.

The chain combines TRBV29-1 with TRBJ1-2, with 8 bases matching TRBD1. The V gene end was trimmed by 6 bases and the J gene end by 4 bases; junction bases not matched to a gene: 7. The CDR3 is 13 residues long. Germline V CDR1 and CDR2: SQVTM, ANQGSEA. CDR3 DNA sequence: TGCAGCGTGAACAGGGGGGGCGGCTATGGCTACACCTTC. Residues: CSVNRGGGYGYTF.